This entry lists 31 T cell receptor beta chains sequenced from one sample in a study of vaccination and CD4 T cells after COVID-19. No cognate antigen is known for these TCRs. Scientists ran DNA taken from cultured CD4+ T cells through the Oncomine TCR Beta short-read assay for sequencing. TCRdb reanalysed the PCR reads using MiXCR and keeps one entry per CDR3 protein. The table lists 20,000 to 25,000 distinct CDR3 sequences, 35% to 45% of them singletons, with 4.5% to 6.5% in the top ten. Sample treatment: 10-day PBMC culture with coronavirus spike peptide pools or control peptides (ViraFEST assay). Material: CD4+ T cells from blood, cultured in vitro, obtained before SARS-CoV-2 vaccination. The source of these receptors is a human donor who had recovered from COVID-19.

This chain connects TRBV5-4 to TRBJ2-2, with 13 bases aligning to TRBD2. V lost 5 bases and J lost 7; bases outside the gene matches: 8. This CDR3 is built from 16 residues. Germline CDR1 SGHNT, CDR2 YYREEE (reference sequence). CDR3 in amino acids: CASRPGTSGASGELFF. In DNA form, the CDR3 reads TGTGCCAGCAGACCCGGGACTAGCGGGGCAAGCGGGGAGCTGTTTTTT.

This chain connects TRBV20-1 to TRBJ2-3; D is possibly TRBD1 (6 bases). V lost 6 bases and J 2 bases, leaving 12 bases between the germline ends. There are 13 residues in the CDR3. CDR1 and CDR2 from the germline V gene are DFQATT and SNEGSKA (reference sequence). The CDR3 is CSARQAYTDTQYF. CDR3 bases: TGCAGTGCGCGACAGGCGTACACAGATACGCAGTATTTT.

The chain carries TRBV7-2 and TRBJ2-5; unclear D gene. Per the germline V gene, CDR1 is SGHTA and CDR2 is FQGNSA. Trimming shortened V by 1 base and J by 1 base, and 10 bases separated the two germline ends. The CDR3 is 15 amino acids. The CDR3: CASSLVGSSQETQYF. The CDR3 nucleotides are TGTGCCAGCAGCTTAGTTGGCTCAAGCCAAGAGACCCAGTACTTC.

The V call is TRBV11-3, the J call TRBJ1-1, with D unclear. From germline, CDR1 is SGHNT and CDR2 YENEEA. The length of the CDR3 is 14 residues. Trimming took 3 bases from V and 1 from J, leaving 9 bases between them. The CDR3 nucleotides read TGTGCCAGCAGCTTTGAGAACTGGAACACTGAAGCTTTCTTT. Protein sequence: CASSFENWNTEAFF.

The chain employs TRBV6-1 and TRBJ1-5; D possibly corresponds to TRBD1 (5 bases). The CDR3 consists of 15 residues. The V end was cut by 1 base, the J end by 6 bases, with 13 bases between. Germline CDR1 is MNHNS and CDR2 is SASEGT. In nucleotides, the CDR3 is TGTGCCAGCAGTGAAGAGGGGCCGGCGGTTCAGCCCCAGCATTTT. Its protein product is CASSEEGPAVQPQHF.

This clonotype is deemed medium-sized. The chain carries TRBV20-1 and TRBJ2-3, with 14 nucleotides matching TRBD2. Germline-derived CDR1 and CDR2 are DFQATT and SNEGSKA (reference sequence). The CDR3 extends over 17 amino acids. The trim removed 6 bases at V and 1 base at J, leaving 9 bases unmatched. The CDR3 loop is CSAKTSGRAGGTDTQYF. CDR3 bases: TGCAGTGCAAAGACTAGCGGGAGGGCCGGAGGCACAGATACGCAGTATTTT.

The chain employs TRBV2 and TRBJ1-5, with no clear D. This CDR3 comprises 14 residues. Germline V gene lookup returns CDR1 SNHLY and CDR2 FYNNEI. Trimming left V 7 bases short and J 0 bases short, with 10 bases between. CDR3 in DNA: TGTGCCAGCAACAGCTACAGTAGCAATCAGCCCCAGCATTTT. The encoded protein is CASNSYSSNQPQHF. The full variable domain, completed using reference TRBV2 and TRBJ1-5, is EPEVTQTPSHQVTQMGQEVILRCVPISNHLYFYWYRQILGQKVEFLVSFYNNEISEKSEIFDDQFSVERPDGSNFTLKIRSTKLEDSAMYFCASNSYSSNQPQHFGDGTRLSIL.

The table lists this clonotype with a few counts. The chain combines TRBV27 with TRBJ1-6; a weak D match, TRBD1 (5 bases). Per germline, CDR1 MNHEY and CDR2 SMNVEV (reference sequence). The length of the CDR3 is 14 residues. Trimming left V 7 bases short and J 2 bases short, with 9 bases between. The CDR3 DNA reads as TGTGCCAGCACGAGGGGACCCTATAATTCACCCCTCCACTTT. Translation: CASTRGPYNSPLHF.

This clonotype was seen more than once but under ten times. The J gene is TRBJ2-1, the V gene TRBV6-1; 7 positions agree with TRBD1. This CDR3 region has 15 residues. The V segment lost 6 bases and the J segment 7 bases; nucleotides outside the gene matches: 12. The germline gives CDR1 MNHNS, CDR2 SASEGT. The CDR3 sequence is CASSHSLGRGNEQFF. CDR3 nucleotide sequence: TGTGCCAGCAGCCATAGCTTGGGCAGGGGGAATGAGCAGTTCTTC.

This clonotype showed up just a few times. The J gene is TRBJ2-5, the V gene TRBV6-4, with D perhaps matching TRBD1 (5 bases). CDR3 size: 15 residues. Germline V gives CDR1 MRHNA, CDR2 SNTAGT. The V end lost 0 bases, the J end lost 2 bases, and 10 bases lay between the germline ends. CDR3 in amino acids: CASSDSGRDQETQYF. The CDR3 DNA reads TGTGCCAGCAGTGACTCGGGCAGGGATCAAGAGACCCAGTACTTC.

The rearrangement joins TRBV6-1 to TRBJ1-5; D is undetermined. Trimming pared 4 bases from V and 2 bases from J, leaving 9 bases between. The CDR3 totals 14 residues. The germline CDR1 and CDR2 sequences are MNHNS and SASEGT. CDR3 sequence (DNA): TGTGCCAGCAGTGGGGTCTCCGGCAATCAGCCCCAGCATTTT. Its translation is CASSGVSGNQPQHF.

The gene calls are TRBV5-4 and TRBJ1-2; D is ambiguous. CDR3 length: 13 residues. CDR1 is SGHNT and CDR2 is YYREEE in the germline V gene (reference sequence). V gave up 0 bases and J gave up 6 bases, with 9 bases separating them. The CDR3 sequence: CASSLERRDGYTF. The CDR3 nucleotides read TGTGCCAGCAGCTTGGAAAGGAGAGATGGCTACACCTTC.

The V call is TRBV20-1, the J call TRBJ1-5, with 7 bases identical to TRBD1. Germline V CDR1 and CDR2: DFQATT, SNEGSKA (reference sequence). This CDR3 region has 14 residues. Trimming at V came to 6 bases and at J to 7 bases, leaving 12 bases not matched to a gene. CDR3: CSAHPLDRAQPQHF. CDR3 sequence (DNA): TGCAGTGCCCACCCCCTAGACAGGGCACAGCCCCAGCATTTT.

In this sample, this clonotype turned up once. This sequence joins TRBV7-9 and TRBJ2-2; possible D gene TRBD2, 5 bases. V lost 4 bases, J lost 6 bases, and 18 bases lay in between. This CDR3 contains 16 residues. Germline V gives CDR1 SEHNR, CDR2 FQNEAQ (reference sequence). The CDR3 DNA is TGTGCCAGCAGCTGGGCACAGTTCGCCGGGGCCGGGGAGCTGTTTTTT. Translating gives CASSWAQFAGAGELFF.

The J gene is TRBJ1-5, the V gene TRBV5-1; D is unclear. From germline, CDR1 is SGHRS and CDR2 YFSETQ. The CDR3 runs 15 residues. The ends were cut back, 9 bases at V and 2 bases at J, with 18 bases in the middle. The CDR3 region is CATRIWSLRNQPQHF. In DNA form, the CDR3 reads TGCGCCACCCGGATTTGGAGCCTTCGCAATCAGCCCCAGCATTTT.

The chain couples TRBV28 to TRBJ1-5; 8 bases line up with TRBD1. Germline V lookup: CDR1 MDHEN, CDR2 SYDVKM. V dropped 2 bases and J dropped 2; count of bases not matched to a gene: 5. The CDR3 covers 16 residues. Here the CDR3 DNA reads TGTGCCAGCAGTTTACGGCAGGGGGCCGGCAATCAGCCCCAGCATTTT. Translated: CASSLRQGAGNQPQHF. Combining the CDR3 with reference TRBV28 and TRBJ1-5 gives the whole variable domain DVKVTQSSRYLVKRTGEKVFLECVQDMDHENMFWYRQDPGLGLRLIYFSYDVKMKEKGDIPEGYSVSREKKERFSLILESASTNQTSMYLCASSLRQGAGNQPQHFGDGTRLSIL.

The chain couples TRBV20-1 to TRBJ2-3; the match to TRBD2 covers 13 bases. Unmatched junction bases numbered 7, after V lost 5 bases and J lost 2 bases. Germline V gene sequence: CDR1 DFQATT, CDR2 SNEGSKA (reference sequence). This CDR3 contains 16 residues. Here the CDR3 reads CSASSTSGGITDTQYF. In DNA form, the CDR3 reads TGCAGTGCTTCTTCGACTAGCGGGGGGATCACAGATACGCAGTATTTT.

With regard to this clonotype: One junction end does not reproduce the germline sequence, and a read error may be involved. The V call is TRBV11-2, the J call TRBJ2-3; D ambiguous. This CDR3 has 14 residues. Germline assignment: CDR1 SGHAT and CDR2 FQNNGV. The CDR3 here is CASSLVGSTNTQYF. In DNA, the CDR3 is TGTGCCAGCAGCTTAGTTGGCAGCACAAATACGCAGTATTTT.

V and J are TRBV6-1 and TRBJ1-1; TRBD1 matches 10 bases. Unmatched junction bases numbered 4, after V lost 6 bases and J lost 3 bases. The CDR3 is 14 amino acids. Per the germline V gene, CDR1 is MNHNS and CDR2 is SASEGT. In nucleotides, the CDR3 is TGTGCCAGCAGACCCGACAGGGGGCACACTGAAGCTTTCTTT. Its protein is CASRPDRGHTEAFF.

The chain is built from TRBV7-6 and TRBJ2-2, with D tentatively TRBD2 (6 bases). This CDR3 is built from 14 residues. The V end was cut by 5 bases, the J end by 4 bases, with 11 bases between. CDR1 is SGHVS, CDR2 FNYEAQ, per germline. CDR3: CASSGSSVTGELFF. CDR3 DNA: TGTGCCAGCAGCGGATCTAGCGTCACCGGGGAGCTGTTTTTT.

The chain has TRBV6-1 and TRBJ2-6, with a weak D call TRBD1 (5 bases). CDR3 length: 18 amino acids. Germline values: CDR1 MNHNS, CDR2 SASEGT. V dropped 5 bases and J dropped 0 bases, with 17 bases sitting between them. DNA for the CDR3: TGTGCCAGCAGTCACCCAAGGGCAGGGTACTCTGGGGCCAACGTCCTGACTTTC. This gives the protein CASSHPRAGYSGANVLTF.

This chain connects TRBV20-1 to TRBJ2-1, with TRBD2 matching 11 bases. The CDR3 covers 19 residues. Trimming at V came to 2 bases and at J to 1 base, leaving 13 bases not matched to a gene. The germline V gene encodes CDR1 DFQATT and CDR2 SNEGSKA (reference sequence). CDR3 bases: TGCAGTGCTAGATCCCCGGGACTAGCGGACTTCTTTTCCTACAATGAGCAGTTCTTC. The encoded protein is CSARSPGLADFFSYNEQFF.

In its sample, this clonotype was seen a few times. This chain uses TRBV21-1 with TRBJ1-5; TRBD1 is taken as the D call from the table, unchecked against the DNA. TRBV21-1 is noted as a pseudogene. This CDR3 spans 16 amino acids. CDR3 bases: TGTGCCAGCAGCAAAGGTCCCAGGGATGGCAATCAGCCCCAGCATTTT. It specifies CASSKGPRDGNQPQHF.

This clonotype was seen more than once but under ten times. V gene TRBV6-1 combines with J gene TRBJ1-5; a weak D match, TRBD1 (6 bases). Looked up from germline, CDR1 is MNHNS and CDR2 is SASEGT. V lost 8 bases and J 0 bases, leaving 11 bases between the germline ends. This CDR3 spans 14 amino acids. The CDR3 loop is CASRDTHSNQPQHF. CDR3 nucleotides: TGTGCCAGCCGGGACACTCATAGCAATCAGCCCCAGCATTTT.

This clonotype has just a few counts. The chain recombines TRBV7-2 with TRBJ1-6; D may be TRBD1 (6 bases). Germline V lookup: CDR1 SGHTA, CDR2 FQGNSA. V dropped 1 base and J dropped 10 bases, with 14 bases sitting between them. The CDR3 has 15 amino acids. CDR3 amino acids: CASSLGGARDSPLHF. CDR3 coding DNA: TGTGCCAGCAGCTTAGGGGGGGCAAGAGACTCACCCCTCCACTTT.

The J gene is TRBJ2-7, the V gene TRBV7-2; 8 bases are a match to TRBD2. Germline values: CDR1 SGHTA, CDR2 FQGNSA. The ends lost 6 bases at V and 2 bases at J; junction bases unmatched: 6. The CDR3 runs to 14 residues. The CDR3, as DNA: TGTGCCAGCAGGGAACAGCGGGGGCCCTACGAGCAGTACTTC. This sequence encodes CASREQRGPYEQYF.

The chain links TRBV28 to TRBJ1-2; D is undetermined. The germline CDR1 and CDR2 sequences are MDHEN and SYDVKM. The CDR3 is 14 residues long. V shed 3 bases and J shed 2 bases, with 10 bases lying between them. Here the CDR3 reads CASSFTTLNYGYTF. The CDR3 nucleotides are TGTGCCAGCAGTTTTACAACCCTAAACTATGGCTACACCTTC.

The rearrangement joins TRBV27 to TRBJ2-1, with TRBD1 identical over 7 bases. The DNA end favors TRBJ2-7, so the J call may be wrong. The CDR3 totals 13 residues. Germline assignment: CDR1 MNHEY and CDR2 SMNVEV (reference sequence). The CDR3 DNA reads as TGTGCCAGCACCGGGACAGTCGGAGCCGAGCAGTACTTC. This encodes CASTGTVGAEQYF.

This clonotype was detected only a few times. The chain couples TRBV6-2 or TRBV6-3 to TRBJ2-3; D unresolved. Germline-derived CDR1 and CDR2 are MNHEY and SVGEGT. The CDR3 covers 12 residues. The ends were cut back, 5 bases at V and 5 bases at J, with 8 bases in the middle. Written as DNA, the CDR3 is TGTGCCAGCAGTCCTATACGAGATACGCAGTATTTT. Protein: CASSPIRDTQYF.

The J gene is TRBJ2-5, the V gene TRBV28; D uncertain. Trimming shortened V by 4 bases and J by 3 bases, and 15 bases separated the two germline ends. The CDR3 has 15 amino acids. CDR1 MDHEN and CDR2 SYDVKM come from the germline V gene. The CDR3 DNA follows: TGTGCCAGCAGTTCCGTCTCCGCTGGAAAAGAGACCCAGTACTTC. Its protein product is CASSSVSAGKETQYF.

The gene calls are TRBV7-2 and TRBJ1-1; tentative D call: TRBD1 (6 bases). CDR1 is SGHTA, CDR2 FQGNSA, per germline. Trimming cost V 5 bases and J 8 bases, with 15 bases left between them. The CDR3 length is 13 residues. The CDR3 sequence: CASSPQRTDEAFF. The CDR3 nucleotides are TGTGCCAGCAGCCCCCAGCGGACAGACGAAGCTTTCTTT.